One sample yielded the 20 T cell receptor beta chains listed below, sequenced in a study of post-analysis software for immune sequencing data. Study-wide results and caveats: Patients showed TRBV5-6, TRBV5-1 and TRBV20-1 among several TRBV segments more frequent than in controls.

Unique-molecular-identifier-tagged TCR beta cDNA libraries were used. TCRdb re-analysed the PCR reads in MiXCR, keeping a single row per CDR3 protein. The profile covers some 890,000 distinct CDR3 sequences, with approximately 57% appearing a single time and approximately 4.5% taken by the ten largest. Their antigens are not known. Sequenced sample: blood. These TCRs come from a girl aged 10-17 years with multiple sclerosis.

V usage is TRBV5-1 and J usage is TRBJ2-1; tentatively, D is TRBD1 (5 bases). V was shortened by 0 bases and J by 2 bases, with 9 bases between the two germline ends. Germline loops: CDR1 SGHRS, CDR2 YFSETQ. The CDR3 runs 15 residues. CDR3 DNA sequence: TGCGCCAGCAGCTTGGGAGACAGCGCCTACAATGAGCAGTTCTTC. Its protein is CASSLGDSAYNEQFF.

V is TRBV20-1 and J is TRBJ2-7; TRBD1 matches 8 bases. Germline CDR1 is DFQATT and CDR2 is SNEGSKA (reference sequence). This CDR3 region has 14 residues. V was clipped by 6 bases and J by 6 bases; unmatched bases: 13. DNA for the CDR3: TGCAGTGCAAGCCCCGGGACAGGCGACGCCGAGCAGTACTTC. Translation gives CSASPGTGDAEQYF.

The gene calls are TRBV7-2 and TRBJ1-6; maybe TRBD1 (5 bases). V was trimmed by 2 bases and J by 0 bases, leaving 14 bases between them. The CDR3 totals 18 residues. The germline CDR1 and CDR2 sequences are SGHTA and FQGNSA. The CDR3 DNA reads as TGTGCCAGCAGCTTATGGATGGGGGGGAGCTCCTATAATTCACCCCTCCACTTT. Translated: CASSLWMGGSSYNSPLHF.

The gene calls are TRBV9 and TRBJ2-3; D remains ambiguous. The germline V gene has CDR1 SGDLS and CDR2 YYNGEE. CDR3 length: 12 amino acids. Trimming shortened V by 2 bases and J by 4 bases, and 5 bases separated the two germline ends. Written as DNA, the CDR3 is TGTGCCAGCAGCGTTTATGCAGATACGCAGTATTTT. This gives the protein CASSVYADTQYF.

The chain combines TRBV12-5 with TRBJ2-7, with D possibly being TRBD1 or TRBD2 (5 bases each). CDR1 and CDR2 from the germline V gene are LGHNT and FRNRAP. The CDR3 covers 13 residues. The ends were cut back, 3 bases at V and 2 bases at J, with 8 bases in the middle. The CDR3 sequence: CASGFGATYEQYF. The CDR3 coding sequence is TGTGCTAGTGGTTTCGGGGCTACCTACGAGCAGTACTTC.

This clonotype has more than one count but fewer than ten. The chain joins TRBV29-1 to TRBJ2-1, with D possibly being TRBD2 (7 bases). CDR3 length: 15 amino acids. Per germline, CDR1 SQVTM and CDR2 ANQGSEA. V lost 7 bases to trimming and J lost 2 bases, with 18 bases between them. The CDR3 sequence is CSALGGRTPYNEQFF. The CDR3 DNA sequence: TGCAGCGCCCTGGGGGGGCGGACCCCCTACAATGAGCAGTTCTTC.

This clonotype was counted a few times. The genes are TRBV7-9 and TRBJ2-5; 8 bases agree with TRBD2. The CDR3 sequence is 17 residues long. Trimming took 5 bases from V and 1 from J; bases not matched to a gene: 12. Germline CDR1 is SEHNR and CDR2 is FQNEAQ (reference sequence). The CDR3 sequence is CASSPMRGLGGQETQYF. The CDR3 DNA is TGTGCCAGCAGCCCAATGAGGGGACTAGGCGGCCAAGAGACCCAGTACTTC.

A few counts support this clonotype. The rearrangement uses TRBV7-8 and TRBJ2-7; the D gene is possibly TRBD1 (5 bases). Germline V gene lookup returns CDR1 SGHVS and CDR2 FQNEAQ. Trimming pared 7 bases from V and 1 base from J, leaving 14 bases between. There are 14 residues in the CDR3. CDR3 region: CASTRTGLSYEQYF. CDR3 DNA sequence: TGTGCCAGCACCAGAACAGGTTTATCCTACGAGCAGTACTTC.

The chain couples TRBV7-8 to TRBJ1-2, with TRBD1 identical over 7 bases. Germline CDR1 reads SGHVS; CDR2 reads FQNEAQ. The V gene end was trimmed by 1 base and the J gene end by 6 bases; junction bases not matched to a gene: 5. The length of the CDR3 is 14 residues. The CDR3 sequence: CASSLEGGRDGYTF. The CDR3 bases are TGTGCCAGCAGCTTAGAAGGGGGCAGGGATGGCTACACCTTC.

The chain recombines TRBV18 with TRBJ2-7; 11 bases fit TRBD1. The germline V gene has CDR1 KGHSH and CDR2 LQKENI. The CDR3 runs to 14 residues. V gave up 3 bases and J gave up 6 bases; unmatched junction bases: 4. This CDR3 is CASSPAGQGGEQYF. In DNA form, the CDR3 reads TGTGCCAGCTCACCGGCGGGACAGGGGGGCGAGCAGTACTTC.

The chain has TRBV10-3 and TRBJ2-2; TRBD1 aligns across 8 bases. Losses at the gene ends were 5 bases for V and 5 bases for J; bases not matched to a gene: 4. This CDR3 comprises 14 residues. Germline-derived CDR1 and CDR2 are ENHRY and SYGVKD. The CDR3 nucleotides are TGTGCCATCAGTCTGGACAGGGCAACCGGGGAGCTGTTTTTT. Amino acids: CAISLDRATGELFF.

This clonotype was found a few times. This chain joins TRBV5-1 and TRBJ2-3, with D perhaps TRBD2 (7 bases). Germline CDR1 SGHRS, CDR2 YFSETQ. V was pared by 2 bases and J by 5 bases, with 18 bases between. The CDR3 length is 16 residues. The CDR3 DNA is TGCGCCAGCAGCTTTTTGAGGGGGGGGCCGGTAGATACGCAGTATTTT. Translation: CASSFLRGGPVDTQYF.

The chain carries TRBV11-1 and TRBJ2-7; TRBD1 matches at 8 bases. Germline CDR1 SGHAT, CDR2 FQDESV (reference sequence). This CDR3 region has 13 residues. The V segment lost 8 bases and the J segment 5 bases; nucleotides outside the gene matches: 8. CDR3 DNA: TGTGCCAGCCGGACAGGGAATTCGAACGAGCAGTACTTC. This translates into CASRTGNSNEQYF. The full variable domain, rest sourced from reference TRBV11-1 and TRBJ2-7, is EAEVAQSPRYKITEKSQAVAFWCDPISGHATLYWYRQILGQGPELLVQFQDESVVDDSQLPKDRFSAERLKGVDSTLKIQPAELGDSAMYLCASRTGNSNEQYFGPGTRLTVT.

The V gene is TRBV12-3 or TRBV12-4, the J gene TRBJ2-4; the match to TRBD2 covers 9 bases. V was pared by 6 bases and J by 1 base, with 10 bases of the junction left unmatched. The CDR3 consists of 17 residues. CDR3 in DNA: TGTGCCAGCAGCCGTATCGGCGGGAGGGATGCCAAAAACATTCAGTACTTC. It translates to CASSRIGGRDAKNIQYF.

This chain links TRBV5-1 with TRBJ2-6; a possible D gene is TRBD1 (6 bases). The V and J ends lost 2 bases and 10 bases respectively, with 19 bases between them. Germline V gene lookup returns CDR1 SGHRS and CDR2 YFSETQ. This CDR3 is built from 16 residues. In nucleotides, the CDR3 is TGCGCCAGCAGCTTTCGACAGGTCCTTCGGGGTAACGTCCTGACTTTC. Translating gives CASSFRQVLRGNVLTF.

The CDR3 protein is CSGVAASGATPNEQYF. The CDR3 DNA follows: TGCAGCGGTGTGGCGGCTAGCGGGGCGACCCCTAACGAGCAGTACTTC. The chain has TRBV29-1 and TRBJ2-5, with TRBD2 identical over 9 bases. The last part of the DNA fits TRBJ2-7 better; the J call may be wrong. There are 16 residues in the CDR3. Germline CDR1 SQVTM, CDR2 ANQGSEA.

The chain carries TRBV7-2 and TRBJ2-7, with D hard to call. Germline lookup yields CDR1 SGHTA and CDR2 FQGNSA. The CDR3 runs 14 residues. V was shortened by 5 bases and J by 0 bases, with 11 bases between the two germline ends. CDR3 in amino acids: CASSPHIGSYEQYF. The DNA for the CDR3 is TGTGCCAGCAGCCCTCACATAGGCTCCTACGAGCAGTACTTC.

This clonotype was seen once. V gene TRBV21-1 combines with J gene TRBJ2-5; TRBD1 reflects the table's D call only, with no check against the DNA. TRBV21-1 corresponds to a pseudogene. The CDR3 is 16 amino acids. The CDR3 here is CASSDLRGQMLETQYF. As DNA, the CDR3 is TGTGCCAGCAGCGATCTTAGAGGACAAATGTTGGAGACCCAGTACTTC.

The chain combines TRBV7-6 with TRBJ2-6; D might be TRBD1 (5 bases). The germline V and J ends were trimmed by 2 bases and 3 bases, with 8 bases remaining between them. From germline, CDR1 is SGHVS and CDR2 FNYEAQ. CDR3 length equals 15 residues. The CDR3 protein is CASSLPGNGANVLTF. The CDR3 region has the DNA TGTGCCAGCAGCTTACCAGGGAATGGGGCCAACGTCCTGACTTTC.

This clonotype was seen more than once but under ten times. V gene TRBV9 combines with J gene TRBJ2-7; D may match TRBD1 or TRBD2 (6 bases each). This CDR3 contains 14 residues. Germline assignment: CDR1 SGDLS and CDR2 YYNGEE. Trimming removed 4 bases from V and 9 bases from J, with 20 bases in between. The CDR3 DNA reads as TGTGCCAGCAGCTCTGACGGGTCTAGGGGGGCGCAGTACTTC. Translation gives CASSSDGSRGAQYF.